Listed here are 8 T cell receptor beta chains from one sample, sequenced in a study of patients and donors after allogeneic stem cell transplantation. TCRdb re-called the RT-PCR reads through MiXCR, storing one row per CDR3 protein. The profile shows about 74,000 distinct CDR3 sequences, about a quarter of them singletons. Sequencing was done on a sample of blood, either unsorted or a sorted T cell fraction (not recorded which). Every receptor here comes from a human donor who was either an allogeneic HSCT recipient or a stem cell or donor lymphocyte infusion donor (not recorded which). It is not recorded whose cells these are; they may come from a transplant donor.

In this sample, this clonotype turned up a few times. J is TRBJ1-1 and V is TRBV10-2; D possibly corresponds to TRBD1 (5 bases). The CDR3 sequence is 12 residues long. Germline V gives CDR1 WSHSY, CDR2 SAAADI. Trimming stripped 4 bases from V and 5 bases from J, with 8 bases between. This chain's CDR3 is CASSGGVTEAFF. CDR3 nucleotide sequence: TGCGCCAGCAGTGGAGGGGTAACTGAAGCTTTCTTT.

The chain combines TRBV3-1 with TRBJ1-1, with D possibly TRBD1 on 6 matching bases. This CDR3 has 13 amino acids. Per germline, CDR1 LGHDT and CDR2 YNNKEL (reference sequence). V gave up 7 bases and J gave up 4 bases, with 13 bases separating them. The chain's CDR3 is CASTRQDGTEAFF. The CDR3, as DNA: TGTGCCAGCACCCGACAGGACGGCACTGAAGCTTTCTTT.

A single count supports this clonotype. V usage is TRBV20-1 and J usage is TRBJ2-2; unclear D gene. The CDR3 spans 12 residues. V lost 4 bases to trimming and J lost 3 bases, with 6 bases between them. Germline loops: CDR1 DFQATT, CDR2 SNEGSKA (reference sequence). The CDR3 spells CSATKYTGELFF. As DNA, the CDR3 is TGCAGTGCTACTAAGTACACCGGGGAGCTGTTTTTT.

This clonotype was recorded a few times. J is TRBJ1-4 and V is TRBV5-5, with D perhaps matching TRBD1 (6 bases). CDR3 size: 17 residues. Germline-derived CDR1 and CDR2 are SGHKS and YYEKEE (reference sequence). With 2 bases removed from V and 2 bases from J, the gap between germline ends came to 16 bases. The CDR3: CASSFRGALVTNEKLFF. The CDR3 bases are TGTGCCAGCAGCTTTCGGGGGGCATTAGTGACTAATGAAAAACTGTTTTTT.

This chain joins TRBV11-2 and TRBJ2-4; D gene uncertain. Trimming took 5 bases from V and 1 from J, leaving 15 bases between them. This CDR3 is built from 16 residues. CDR1 and CDR2 (germline): SGHAT, FQNNGV. CDR3 DNA sequence: TGTGCCAGCAGCCCCCACGCTTCGTTGGCCAAAAACATTCAGTACTTC. This gives the protein CASSPHASLAKNIQYF. The full variable domain, with the rest looked up from reference TRBV11-2 and TRBJ2-4, is EAGVAQSPRYKIIEKRQSVAFWCNPISGHATLYWYQQILGQGPKLLIQFQNNGVVDDSQLPKDRFSAERLKGVDSTLKIQPAKLEDSAVYLCASSPHASLAKNIQYFGAGTRLSVL.

The gene calls are TRBV5-1 and TRBJ2-3; 8 bases fit TRBD2. The CDR3 is 15 residues long. Germline V lookup: CDR1 SGHRS, CDR2 YFSETQ. Germline trimming cut 3 bases from V and 2 bases from J; bases unmatched to any gene: 5. In nucleotides, the CDR3 is TGCGCCAGCAGCTATCGGACTAGCCTCACAGATACGCAGTATTTT. It encodes CASSYRTSLTDTQYF.

The CDR3 loop is CASSYLGQGLYTEAFF. Written as DNA, the CDR3 is TGTGCCAGCAGTTACTTAGGACAGGGCCTATACACTGAAGCTTTCTTT. The rearrangement uses TRBV6-5 and TRBJ1-1, with TRBD1 matching over 8 bases. The germline V gene has CDR1 MNHEY and CDR2 SVGAGI. J was trimmed by 3 bases and V by 1 base; bases with no gene match: 7. This CDR3 contains 16 residues.

The chain couples TRBV7-2 to TRBJ2-1, with 7 bases identical to TRBD1. CDR1 is SGHTA, CDR2 FQGNSA, per germline. J gave up 8 bases and V 5 bases, and 18 bases lay outside the gene matches. The CDR3 consists of 17 residues. CDR3 sequence reads: CASSHHRGLPGRYEQFF. The CDR3 nucleotides are TGTGCCAGCAGCCATCACAGGGGCCTGCCGGGCAGGTATGAGCAGTTCTTC. The full variable domain, rest sourced from reference TRBV7-2 and TRBJ2-1, is GAGVSQSPSNKVTEKGKDVELRCDPISGHTALYWYRQSLGQGLEFLIYFQGNSAPDKSGLPSDRFSAERTGGSVSTLTIQRTQQEDSAVYLCASSHHRGLPGRYEQFFGPGTRLTVL.